This TCR beta chain stems from a study of blood T cell repertoires in COVID-19. Turning to the study itself: Acute and convalescent COVID-19 samples came from the United States, Italy and Spain. PBMCs, B-cell-depleted T cells, or T cells provided the cDNA or gDNA that made up the material.

Original processing notes: The assay estimated nucleated cells by amplifying reference gene primers. Clones were sequenced by immunoSEQ multiplex PCR, and TCRdb holds only the in-frame ones, with some missing. V, J and clone size derive from that table, while D and trimming were established from the DNA sequence. The table records around 68,000 clones, under 95% of them present only once. Germline V lookup: CDR1 SNHLY, CDR2 FYNNEI. V was pared by 5 bases and J by 1 base, with 3 bases of the junction left unmatched. This CDR3 comprises 14 residues. The clonotype comes from a man aged 65 to 85 with active COVID-19. The sequenced sample consisted of peripheral blood. The V and J genes are TRBV2 and TRBJ1-1; 8 bases align to TRBD1. The CDR3 protein is CASSLDRGNTEAFF. CDR3 nucleotide sequence: TGTGCCAGCAGTCTTGACAGGGGGAACACTGAAGCTTTCTTT.